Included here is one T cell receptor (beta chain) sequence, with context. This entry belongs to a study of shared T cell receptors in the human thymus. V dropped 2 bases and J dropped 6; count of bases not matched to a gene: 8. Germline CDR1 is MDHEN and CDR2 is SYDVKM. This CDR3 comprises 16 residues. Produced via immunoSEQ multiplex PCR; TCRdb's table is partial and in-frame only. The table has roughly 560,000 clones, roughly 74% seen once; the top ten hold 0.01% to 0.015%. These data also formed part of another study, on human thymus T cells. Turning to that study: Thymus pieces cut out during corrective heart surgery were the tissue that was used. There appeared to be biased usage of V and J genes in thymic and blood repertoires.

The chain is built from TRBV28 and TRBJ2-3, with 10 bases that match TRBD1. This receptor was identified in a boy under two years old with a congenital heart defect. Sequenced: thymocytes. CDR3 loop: CASSLGDRGRGDTQYF. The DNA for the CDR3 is TGTGCCAGCAGTTTAGGCGACAGGGGGCGCGGGGATACGCAGTATTTT.